The following is a T cell receptor beta chain sequence with its context. This record belongs to a study of cytomegalovirus exposure and HLA in healthy donors. Germline CDR1 and CDR2: KGHSH and LQKENI. Trimming took off 3 bases at V and 3 bases at J, with 9 bases between the two ends. The CDR3 totals 13 residues. PCR was performed using 60 Vbeta and 13 Jbeta primers. The data were produced by immunoSEQ multiplex PCR, yet TCRdb's version contains in-frame clones alone and is incomplete. Of 85,000 to 120,000 clones listed, around 82% are singletons. The source is a man aged 50-59 years in good health and CMV-seronegative. The sequenced sample was PBMCs. The chain couples TRBV18 to TRBJ2-7, with D uncertain. The CDR3 protein is CASSPLTGYEQYF. CDR3 nucleotides: TGTGCCAGCTCACCCTTGACGGGCTACGAGCAGTACTTC. Full variable domain (outside the CDR3, taken from reference TRBV18 and TRBJ2-7): NAGVMQNPRHLVRRRGQEARLRCSPMKGHSHVYWYRQLPEEGLKFMVYLQKENIIDESGMPKERFSAEFPKEGPSILRIQQVVRGDSAAYFCASSPLTGYEQYFGPGTRLTVT.